This T cell receptor beta chain was captured by sequencing in a study of blood T cell repertoires in COVID-19. Study-wide background: Acute and convalescent COVID-19 samples came from the United States, Italy and Spain. PBMCs, B-cell-depleted T cells, or T cells provided the cDNA or gDNA that made up the material.

In the original workflow: Reference gene primer amplification yielded estimated nucleated cell counts. Sequencing was performed with immunoSEQ multiplex PCR; in TCRdb, only in-frame clones are kept and a portion is missing. From that table come the V and J calls and clone size; the DNA was used to work out D and trimming. The data show about 270,000 clones, roughly 85% seen once. The CDR3 totals 16 residues. Germline V gives CDR1 SGHRS, CDR2 YFSETQ. V was clipped by 8 bases and J by 1 base, with 20 bases between them. The sequence derives from a woman in her 70s with acute or convalescent COVID-19. The specimen sequenced was peripheral blood. The V gene is TRBV5-1, the J gene TRBJ2-3; the D gene is possibly TRBD2 (5 bases). CDR3 bases: TGCGCCAGGGGCCCCGGTCGGGCGGGCCGCACAGATACGCAGTATTTT. Amino acid sequence: CARGPGRAGRTDTQYF.